This T cell receptor beta chain emerged from a study of blood T cell repertoires in COVID-19. The wider study: The United States, Italy and Spain were the sources of the acute and convalescent COVID-19 samples. PBMCs, B-cell-depleted T cells, or T cells provided the cDNA or gDNA that made up the material.

Per the study methods: Amplification from reference gene primers served as the basis for estimated nucleated cell counts. The protocol was immunoSEQ multiplex PCR, while the TCRdb copy is restricted to in-frame clones and leaves out a portion. V and J calls and clone size are given by that table; D and trimming were obtained from the DNA. The profile covers some 220,000 clones, with around 81% appearing a single time and roughly 13% taken by the ten largest. CDR1 is MNHEY and CDR2 is SVGEGT in the germline V gene. V lost 5 bases, J lost 0 bases, and 10 bases lay in between. This CDR3 region has 15 residues.

This sequence was found in a human donor in a cohort sampled during active COVID-19. Material for sequencing was peripheral blood. The chain joins TRBV6-2 or TRBV6-3 to TRBJ2-2; the D gene is possibly TRBD2 (5 bases). Written as DNA, the CDR3 is TGTGCCAGCAGTCGGACTGCCGCGAACACCGGGGAGCTGTTTTTT. Translating it yields CASSRTAANTGELFF.